A few counts support the clone carrying this T cell receptor (beta chain). As handled by the study authors: Reference gene primers were amplified, and this amplification served to estimate nucleated cell counts. Assay: immunoSEQ multiplex PCR; the TCRdb copy retains only in-frame clones and omits some. V, J and clone size derive from that table, while D and trimming were established from the DNA sequence. This table has 60,000 to 95,000 clones, less than 85% appearing once. These data come from a study of blood T cell repertoires in COVID-19. As for the study in general: Samples came from the United States, Italy and Spain, spanning acute and convalescent COVID-19. T cells, B-cell-depleted T cells, or PBMCs provided the cDNA or gDNA that served as material.

The CDR3 consists of 14 residues. Germline assignment: CDR1 SGHVS and CDR2 FQNEAQ. V dropped 4 bases and J dropped 4; count of bases not matched to a gene: 3. The sequencing sample was made of peripheral blood. The sequence was collected from a human donor with acute or convalescent COVID-19. The donor label of this sample is uncertain. This chain uses TRBV7-8 with TRBJ1-1; 10 nucleotides align to TRBD1. The CDR3 region is CASSSTGGGTEAFF. The CDR3 nucleotides are TGTGCCAGCAGCTCGACAGGGGGCGGCACTGAAGCTTTCTTT.